This T cell receptor (beta chain) appears in the sequencing data of a study of cytomegalovirus exposure and HLA in healthy donors. Study conclusions and caveats: Immune exposure information available was restricted to CMV serostatus. TCR beta chains numbering roughly 150 were designated cytomegalovirus-associated.

This PCR relied on a set of 60 Vbeta primers and 13 Jbeta primers. Data came from immunoSEQ multiplex PCR; TCRdb stores just in-frame clones and leaves some out. Among fewer than 140,000 clones listed, about four fifths were seen once. Concerning this clone: Its antigen remains unknown.

Between the trimmed V and J ends, which lost 1 base and 7 bases, there was a span of 16 bases. Germline lookup yields CDR1 MDHEN and CDR2 SYDVKM. The CDR3 spans 16 residues. The chain is built from TRBV28 and TRBJ1-4, with a possible D match to TRBD1 (5 bases). Sample: PBMCs. This clonotype was sampled from a man aged 50 to 60 in good health and CMV-seronegative. The CDR3 loop is CASSLFLGGAGEKLFF. In DNA, the CDR3 is TGTGCCAGCAGTTTATTCTTAGGCGGGGCGGGTGAAAAACTGTTTTTT.